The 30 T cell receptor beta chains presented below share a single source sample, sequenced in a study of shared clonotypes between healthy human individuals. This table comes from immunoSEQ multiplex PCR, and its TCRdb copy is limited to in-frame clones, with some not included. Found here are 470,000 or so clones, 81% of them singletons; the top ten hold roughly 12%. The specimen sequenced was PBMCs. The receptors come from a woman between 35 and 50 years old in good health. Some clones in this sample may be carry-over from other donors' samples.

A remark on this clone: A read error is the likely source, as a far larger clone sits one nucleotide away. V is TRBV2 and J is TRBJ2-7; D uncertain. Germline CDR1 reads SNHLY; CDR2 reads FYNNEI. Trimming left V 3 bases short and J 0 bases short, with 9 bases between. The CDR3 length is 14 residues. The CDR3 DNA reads TGTGCCAGCAGTGAGGGCAGCTGCTCCTACGAGCAGTACTTC. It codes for CASSEGSCSYEQYF.

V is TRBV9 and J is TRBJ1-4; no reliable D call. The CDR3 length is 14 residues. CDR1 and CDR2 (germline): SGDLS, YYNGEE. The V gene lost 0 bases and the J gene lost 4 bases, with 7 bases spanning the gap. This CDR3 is CASSVGASNEKLFF. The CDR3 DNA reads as TGTGCCAGCAGCGTAGGGGCAAGTAATGAAAAACTGTTTTTT.

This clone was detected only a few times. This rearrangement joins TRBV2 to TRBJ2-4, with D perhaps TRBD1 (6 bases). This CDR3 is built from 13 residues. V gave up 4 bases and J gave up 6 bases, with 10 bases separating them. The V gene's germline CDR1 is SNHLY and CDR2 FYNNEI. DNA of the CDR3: TGTGCCAGCAGTGGGGCACAGGGAAACATTCAGTACTTC. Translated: CASSGAQGNIQYF.

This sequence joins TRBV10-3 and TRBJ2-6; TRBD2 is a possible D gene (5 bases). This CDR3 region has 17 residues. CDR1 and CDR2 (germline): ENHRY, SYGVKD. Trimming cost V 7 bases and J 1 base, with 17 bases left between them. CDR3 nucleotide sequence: TGTGCCATCACTGGAGGCCTTCAGGAATCTGGGGCCAACGTCCTGACTTTC. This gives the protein CAITGGLQESGANVLTF.

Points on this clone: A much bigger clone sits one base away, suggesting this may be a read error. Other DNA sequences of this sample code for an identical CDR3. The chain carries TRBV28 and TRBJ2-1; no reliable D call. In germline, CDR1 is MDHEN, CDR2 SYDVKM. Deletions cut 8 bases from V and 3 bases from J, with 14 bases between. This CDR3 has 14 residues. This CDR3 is CASLRGGNYNEQFF. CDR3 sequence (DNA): TGTGCCAGCCTTCGTGGTGGGAACTACAATGAGCAGTTCTTC. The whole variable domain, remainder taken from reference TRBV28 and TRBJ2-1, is DVKVTQSSRYLVKRTGEKVFLECVQDMDHENMFWYRQDPGLGLRLIYFSYDVKMKEKGDIPEGYSVSREKKERFSLILESASTNQTSMYLCASLRGGNYNEQFFGPGTRLTVL.

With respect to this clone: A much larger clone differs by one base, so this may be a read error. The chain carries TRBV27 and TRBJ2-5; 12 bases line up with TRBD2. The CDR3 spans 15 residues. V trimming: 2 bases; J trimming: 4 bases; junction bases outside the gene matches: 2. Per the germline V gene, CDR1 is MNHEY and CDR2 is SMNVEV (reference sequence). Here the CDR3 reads CASSLILAGGETQYF. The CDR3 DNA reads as TGTGCCAGCAGTTTAATACTAGCGGGGGGAGAGACCCAGTACTTC.

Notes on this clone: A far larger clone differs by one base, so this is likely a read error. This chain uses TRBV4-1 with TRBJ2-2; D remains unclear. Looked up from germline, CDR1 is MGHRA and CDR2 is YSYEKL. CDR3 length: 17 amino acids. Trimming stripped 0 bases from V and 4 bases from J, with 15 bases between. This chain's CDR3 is CASSQEARVGFTGELFF. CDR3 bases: TGCGCCAGCAGCCAAGAGGCTCGGGTCGGGTTCACCGGGGAGCTGTTTTTT.

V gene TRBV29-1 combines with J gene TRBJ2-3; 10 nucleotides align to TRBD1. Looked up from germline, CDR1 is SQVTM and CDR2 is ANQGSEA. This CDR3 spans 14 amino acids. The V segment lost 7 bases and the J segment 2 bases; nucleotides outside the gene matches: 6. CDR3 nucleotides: TGCAGCGACAGGGACAGGGGAGCCACAGATACGCAGTATTTT. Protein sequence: CSDRDRGATDTQYF.

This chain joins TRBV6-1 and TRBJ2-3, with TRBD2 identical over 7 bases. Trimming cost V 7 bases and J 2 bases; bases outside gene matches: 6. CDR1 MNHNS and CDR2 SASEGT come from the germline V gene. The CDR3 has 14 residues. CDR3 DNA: TGTGCCAGCATTAGAGCGGGGACCACAGATACGCAGTATTTT. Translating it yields CASIRAGTTDTQYF.

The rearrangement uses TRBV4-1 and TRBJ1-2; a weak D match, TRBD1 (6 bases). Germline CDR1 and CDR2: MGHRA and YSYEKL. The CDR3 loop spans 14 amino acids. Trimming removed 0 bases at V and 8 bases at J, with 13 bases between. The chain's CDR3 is CASSQDPGEGGYTF. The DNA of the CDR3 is TGCGCCAGCAGCCAAGATCCAGGGGAGGGAGGCTACACCTTC.

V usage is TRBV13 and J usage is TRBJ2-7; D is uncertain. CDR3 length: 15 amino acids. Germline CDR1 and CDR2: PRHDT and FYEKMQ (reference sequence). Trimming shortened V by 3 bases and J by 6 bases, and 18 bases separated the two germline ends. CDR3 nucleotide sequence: TGTGCCAGCAGCTTTTCCTTGGGGATAGCCTCCGAGCAGTACTTC. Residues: CASSFSLGIASEQYF.

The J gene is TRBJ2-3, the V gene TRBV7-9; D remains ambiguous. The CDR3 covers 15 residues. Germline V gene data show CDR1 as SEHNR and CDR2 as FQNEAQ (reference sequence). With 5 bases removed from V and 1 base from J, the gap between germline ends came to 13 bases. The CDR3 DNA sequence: TGTGCCAGCAGCAACTCCCAGGCCCGCACAGATACGCAGTATTTT. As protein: CASSNSQARTDTQYF.

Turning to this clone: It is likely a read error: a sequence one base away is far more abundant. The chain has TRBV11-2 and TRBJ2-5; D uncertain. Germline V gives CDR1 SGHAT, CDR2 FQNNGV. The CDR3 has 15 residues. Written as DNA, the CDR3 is TGTGCCGGCAGCTCCTCCGGTGCACCCCAAGAGACCCAGTACTTC. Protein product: CAGSSSGAPQETQYF. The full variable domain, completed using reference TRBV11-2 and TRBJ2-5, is EAGVAQSPRYKIIEKRQSVAFWCNPISGHATLYWYQQILGQGPKLLIQFQNNGVVDDSQLPKDRFSAERLKGVDSTLKIQPAKLEDSAVYLCAGSSSGAPQETQYFGPGTRLLVL.

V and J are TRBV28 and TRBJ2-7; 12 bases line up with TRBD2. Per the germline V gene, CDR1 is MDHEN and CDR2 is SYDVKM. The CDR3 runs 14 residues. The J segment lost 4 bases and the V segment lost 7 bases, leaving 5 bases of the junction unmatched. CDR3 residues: CASTTSGRSYEQYF. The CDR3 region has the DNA TGTGCCAGCACGACTAGCGGGAGATCGTACGAGCAGTACTTC.

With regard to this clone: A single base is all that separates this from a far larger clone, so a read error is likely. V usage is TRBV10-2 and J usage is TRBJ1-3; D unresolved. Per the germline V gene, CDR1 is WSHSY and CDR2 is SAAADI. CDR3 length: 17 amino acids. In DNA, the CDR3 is TGCGCCAGCAGCCCCGCCGCCCCGAGAAACTCTGGAAACACCACATATTTT. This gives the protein CASSPAAPRNSGNTTYF.

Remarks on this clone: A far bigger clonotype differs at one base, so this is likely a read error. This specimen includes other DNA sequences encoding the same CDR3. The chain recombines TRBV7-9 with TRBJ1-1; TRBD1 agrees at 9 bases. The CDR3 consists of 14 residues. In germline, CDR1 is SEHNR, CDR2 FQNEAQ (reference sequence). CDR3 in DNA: TGTGCCAGTAGCTCCGGACAGGGGAATACTGAAGCTTTCTTT. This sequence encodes CASSSGQGNTEAFF.

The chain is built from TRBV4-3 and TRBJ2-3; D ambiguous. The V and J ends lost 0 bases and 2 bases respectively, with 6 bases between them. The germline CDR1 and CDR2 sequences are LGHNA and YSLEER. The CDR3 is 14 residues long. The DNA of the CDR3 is TGCGCCAGCAGCCAAGATTGGCTCACAGATACGCAGTATTTT. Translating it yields CASSQDWLTDTQYF.

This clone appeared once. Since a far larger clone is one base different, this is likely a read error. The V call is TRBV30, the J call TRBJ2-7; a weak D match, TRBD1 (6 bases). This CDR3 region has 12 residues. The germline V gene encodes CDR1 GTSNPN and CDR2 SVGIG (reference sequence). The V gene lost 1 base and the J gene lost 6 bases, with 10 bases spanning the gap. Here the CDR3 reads CAWSGGRCEQYF. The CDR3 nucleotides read TGTGCCTGGAGTGGGGGGCGTTGCGAGCAGTACTTC.

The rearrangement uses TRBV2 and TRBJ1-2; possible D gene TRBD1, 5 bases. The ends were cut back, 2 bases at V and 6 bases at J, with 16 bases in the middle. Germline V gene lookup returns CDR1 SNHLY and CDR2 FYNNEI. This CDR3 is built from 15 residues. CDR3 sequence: CASSEQAQGWNGYTF. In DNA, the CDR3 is TGTGCCAGCAGTGAACAGGCTCAGGGCTGGAATGGCTACACCTTC.

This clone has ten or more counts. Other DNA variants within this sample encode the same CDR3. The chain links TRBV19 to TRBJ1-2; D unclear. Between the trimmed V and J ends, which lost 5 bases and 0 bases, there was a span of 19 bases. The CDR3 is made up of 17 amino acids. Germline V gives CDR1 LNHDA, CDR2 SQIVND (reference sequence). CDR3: CASSPAASGAPNYGYTF. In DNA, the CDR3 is TGTGCCAGTAGTCCGGCGGCCTCAGGAGCCCCTAACTATGGCTACACCTTC.

The CDR3 protein is CASSISGSYEQYF. CDR3 nucleotide sequence: TGTGCCAGTAGTATATCCGGCTCCTACGAGCAGTACTTC. The V gene is TRBV19, the J gene TRBJ2-7; D ambiguous. Trimming removed 2 bases at V and 0 bases at J, with 5 bases between. The germline CDR1 and CDR2 sequences are LNHDA and SQIVND (reference sequence). This CDR3 spans 13 amino acids.

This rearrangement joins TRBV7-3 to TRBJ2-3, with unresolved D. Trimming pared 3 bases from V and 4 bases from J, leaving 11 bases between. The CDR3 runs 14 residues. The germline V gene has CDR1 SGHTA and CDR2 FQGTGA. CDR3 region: CASSLGRASDTQYF. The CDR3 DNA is TGTGCCAGCAGCTTGGGCCGAGCCTCAGATACGCAGTATTTT. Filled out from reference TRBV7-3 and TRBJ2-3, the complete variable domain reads GAGVSQTPSNKVTEKGKYVELRCDPISGHTALYWYRQSLGQGPEFLIYFQGTGAADDSGLPNDRFFAVRPEGSVSTLKIQRTERGDSAVYLCASSLGRASDTQYFGPGTRLTVL.

The chain's CDR3 is CASSWGSAGELFF. CDR3 in DNA: TGTGCCAGCAGTTGGGGTTCTGCCGGGGAGCTGTTTTTT. The V call is TRBV27, the J call TRBJ2-2; D is unclear. The CDR3 has 13 amino acids. Germline lookup yields CDR1 MNHEY and CDR2 SMNVEV (reference sequence). Trimming took 4 bases from V and 6 from J, leaving 9 bases between them.

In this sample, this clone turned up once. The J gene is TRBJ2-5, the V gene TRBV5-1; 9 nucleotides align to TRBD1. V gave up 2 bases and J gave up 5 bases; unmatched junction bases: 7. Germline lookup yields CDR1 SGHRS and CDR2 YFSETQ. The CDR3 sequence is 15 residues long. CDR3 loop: CASSFGDRAGETQYF. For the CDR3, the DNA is TGCGCCAGCAGCTTCGGGGACAGGGCAGGGGAGACCCAGTACTTC.

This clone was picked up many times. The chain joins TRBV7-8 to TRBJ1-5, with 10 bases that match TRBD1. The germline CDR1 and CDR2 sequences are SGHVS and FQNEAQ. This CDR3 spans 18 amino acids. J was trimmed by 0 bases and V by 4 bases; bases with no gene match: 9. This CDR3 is CASSSRDRGGYSNQPQHF. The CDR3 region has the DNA TGTGCCAGCAGCTCCCGGGACAGGGGAGGATATAGCAATCAGCCCCAGCATTTT.

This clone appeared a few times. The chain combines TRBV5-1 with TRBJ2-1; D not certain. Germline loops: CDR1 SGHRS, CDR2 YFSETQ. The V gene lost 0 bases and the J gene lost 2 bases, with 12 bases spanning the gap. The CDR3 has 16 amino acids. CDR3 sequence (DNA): TGCGCCAGCAGCTTGGGGGCGGTACCGACCTACAATGAGCAGTTCTTC. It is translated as CASSLGAVPTYNEQFF.

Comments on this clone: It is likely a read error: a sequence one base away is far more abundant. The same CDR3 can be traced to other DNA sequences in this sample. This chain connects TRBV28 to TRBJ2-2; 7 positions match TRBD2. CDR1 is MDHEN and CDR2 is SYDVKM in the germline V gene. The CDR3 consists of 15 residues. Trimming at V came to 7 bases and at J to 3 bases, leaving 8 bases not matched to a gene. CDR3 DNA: TGTGCCAGCACATTAGAGGGAGGGTACACCGGGGAGCTGTTTTTT. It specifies CASTLEGGYTGELFF.

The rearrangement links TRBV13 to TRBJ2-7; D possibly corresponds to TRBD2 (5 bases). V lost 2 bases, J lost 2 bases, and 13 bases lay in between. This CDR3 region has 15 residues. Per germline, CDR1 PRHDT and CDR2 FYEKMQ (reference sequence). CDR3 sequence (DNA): TGTGCCAGCAGCTTAATAGCCCTCGGGACCTACGAGCAGTACTTC. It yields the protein CASSLIALGTYEQYF.

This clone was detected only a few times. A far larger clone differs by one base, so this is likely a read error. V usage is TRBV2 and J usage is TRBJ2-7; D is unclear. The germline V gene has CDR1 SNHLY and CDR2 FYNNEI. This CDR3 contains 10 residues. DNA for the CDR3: TGTGTCAGCAGTTTCCGGGAGCAGTACTTC. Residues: CVSSFREQYF. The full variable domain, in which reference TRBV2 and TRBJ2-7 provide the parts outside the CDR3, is EPEVTQTPSHQVTQMGQEVILRCVPISNHLYFYWYRQILGQKVEFLVSFYNNEISEKSEIFDDQFSVERPDGSNFTLKIRSTKLEDSAMYFCVSSFREQYFGPGTRLTVT.

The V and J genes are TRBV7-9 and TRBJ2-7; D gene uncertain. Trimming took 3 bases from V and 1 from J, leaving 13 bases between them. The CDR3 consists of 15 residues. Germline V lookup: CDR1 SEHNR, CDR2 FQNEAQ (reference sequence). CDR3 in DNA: TGTGCCAGCAGCTTGACACAGACGATTTCCTACGAGCAGTACTTC. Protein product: CASSLTQTISYEQYF.